This T cell receptor beta chain was retrieved from a study of OX40 agonist ivuxolimab in advanced cancers. Turning to the study itself: Patients assigned to dose escalation were diagnosed with hepatocellular carcinoma, melanoma, renal cell or head and neck cancer. Participants could have had prior anti-PD-1, anti-PD-L1 or anti-CTLA-4 therapy, and less than 45% had some.

Measured with immunoSEQ multiplex PCR; TCRdb has only the in-frame clones, and not every one. The table has 55,000 to 80,000 clones, roughly 90% seen once; the top ten hold 0.62%. The source was CD4+ or CD8+ T cells sorted from blood, collected in a trial of the OX40 agonist ivuxolimab. This receptor was identified in an adult with an advanced solid tumor such as melanoma, head and neck, liver or kidney cancer.

The CDR3 here is CASRGQVSGNTIYF. The DNA for the CDR3 is TGTGCCAGTAGGGGACAAGTCTCTGGAAACACCATATATTTT. The chain couples TRBV19 to TRBJ1-3, with D possibly being TRBD1 (6 bases). The V end was cut by 6 bases, the J end by 0 bases, with 9 bases between. The CDR3 has 14 residues. Per the germline V gene, CDR1 is LNHDA and CDR2 is SQIVND (reference sequence).